Listed here are 20 T cell receptor beta chains from one sample, sequenced in a study of blood T cell repertoires in COVID-19. Profiling relied on immunoSEQ multiplex PCR, and the TCRdb table lists in-frame clones only, not all of them. This sample has around 360,000 clones, with about 89% found just once. The specimen was PBMCs or T cells enriched from blood (not recorded which). The origin of the receptors is a man aged 35 to 55 in a cohort exposed to, infected with or recovered from COVID-19 (not recorded which).

V gene TRBV27 combines with J gene TRBJ2-7; 11 bases match TRBD2. From germline, CDR1 is MNHEY and CDR2 SMNVEV (reference sequence). This CDR3 region has 14 residues. Unmatched junction bases numbered 6, after V lost 5 bases and J lost 6 bases. In DNA form, the CDR3 reads TGTGCCAGCAGTGGGGGACTAGCGGTTGCCGAGCAGTACTTC. This encodes CASSGGLAVAEQYF.

The rearrangement joins TRBV5-8 to TRBJ1-3; 9 nucleotides match TRBD1. The CDR3 totals 17 residues. Germline V gives CDR1 SGHTS, CDR2 YDEGEE. Trimming cost V 3 bases and J 0 bases; bases outside gene matches: 7. CDR3 sequence: CASSSRGTGSSGNTIYF. In nucleotides, the CDR3 is TGTGCCAGCAGCTCGCGGGGGACAGGGAGCTCTGGAAACACCATATATTTT.

This clone was counted only a few times. This chain uses TRBV19 with TRBJ1-1, with TRBD1 matching over 7 bases. Trimming at V came to 3 bases and at J to 3 bases, leaving 1 base not matched to a gene. CDR3 length: 13 amino acids. CDR1 LNHDA and CDR2 SQIVND come from the germline V gene (reference sequence). Here the CDR3 DNA reads TGTGCCAGTAGTATTGACAGGGACACTGAAGCTTTCTTT. It specifies CASSIDRDTEAFF. Full variable domain (rest looked up from reference TRBV19 and TRBJ1-1): DGGITQSPKYLFRKEGQNVTLSCEQNLNHDAMYWYRQDPGQGLRLIYYSQIVNDFQKGDIAEGYSVSREKKESFPLTVTSAQKNPTAFYLCASSIDRDTEAFFGQGTRLTVV.

This chain links TRBV3-1 (or the pseudogene TRBV3-2) with TRBJ1-1; the D is unclear. Per the germline V gene, CDR1 is LGHDT and CDR2 is YNNKEL (reference sequence). Trimming shortened V by 2 bases and J by 6 bases, and 16 bases separated the two germline ends. This CDR3 is 15 amino acids long. CDR3 sequence reads: CASSQNAILRSEAFF. The DNA for the CDR3 is TGTGCCAGCAGCCAAAATGCGATATTACGTTCTGAAGCTTTCTTT.

The V and J genes are TRBV9 and TRBJ2-2; 7 bases are shared with TRBD1. V trimming: 3 bases; J trimming: 7 bases; junction bases outside the gene matches: 9. Per the germline V gene, CDR1 is SGDLS and CDR2 is YYNGEE. The CDR3 covers 15 residues. CDR3 region: CASSAQGRRSGELFF. As DNA, the CDR3 is TGTGCCAGCAGCGCACAGGGGAGAAGGAGCGGGGAGCTGTTTTTT.

The chain uses TRBV28 and TRBJ2-1; D unresolved. Deletions cut 1 base from V and 2 bases from J, with 6 bases between. CDR1 and CDR2 (germline): MDHEN, SYDVKM. The CDR3 is made up of 14 amino acids. The CDR3 nucleotides read TGTGCCAGCAGTTTATTTCCAGCCTACAATGAGCAGTTCTTC. It is translated as CASSLFPAYNEQFF.

V and J are TRBV30 and TRBJ1-2; possible D gene TRBD1, 5 bases. CDR3 length: 12 amino acids. Trimming stripped 3 bases from V and 8 bases from J, with 13 bases between. Germline V gene data show CDR1 as GTSNPN and CDR2 as SVGIG (reference sequence). The CDR3 DNA is TGTGCCTGGAGCTCCAGGGTATGGGGCTACACCTTC. Residues: CAWSSRVWGYTF.

This chain uses TRBV5-4 with TRBJ1-2, with 7 bases lining up with TRBD1. Germline V lookup: CDR1 SGHNT, CDR2 YYREEE (reference sequence). Unmatched junction bases numbered 8, after V lost 4 bases and J lost 5 bases. This CDR3 region has 14 residues. The DNA for the CDR3 is TGTGCCAGCAGCCTTGACAGGGCGGTGTATGGCTACACCTTC. Translation gives CASSLDRAVYGYTF.

The chain has TRBV7-3 and TRBJ2-2; TRBD2 matches 7 bases. This CDR3 spans 18 amino acids. The germline V gene has CDR1 SGHTA and CDR2 FQGTGA. With 3 bases clipped from V and 2 bases from J, the junction kept 12 bases outside the gene matches. The CDR3 DNA reads as TGTGCCAGCAGCTTCATCCCCAGGGACTACCTAAACACCGGGGAGCTGTTTTTT. As protein: CASSFIPRDYLNTGELFF.

Concerning this clone: This sample also contains other DNA sequences that code for the same CDR3. This chain links TRBV10-3 with TRBJ2-7; the match to TRBD2 covers 11 bases. The V gene's germline CDR1 is ENHRY and CDR2 SYGVKD. CDR3 length: 14 amino acids. Trimming removed 4 bases from V and 2 bases from J; junction bases left unmatched: 1. CDR3 in amino acids: CAISGLAGTYEQYF. The CDR3 nucleotides read TGTGCCATCAGTGGACTAGCGGGAACCTACGAGCAGTACTTC.

J is TRBJ2-4 and V is TRBV28; D uncertain. The CDR3 extends over 14 amino acids. CDR1 MDHEN and CDR2 SYDVKM come from the germline V gene. V was clipped by 4 bases and J by 1 base, with 8 bases between them. This chain's CDR3 is CASSSHNAKNIQYF. CDR3 in DNA: TGTGCCAGCAGTTCCCACAATGCCAAAAACATTCAGTACTTC.

The genes are TRBV30 and TRBJ1-1; 9 bases match TRBD1. CDR3 size: 13 residues. CDR1 is GTSNPN and CDR2 is SVGIG in the germline V gene (reference sequence). V lost 2 bases to trimming and J lost 4 bases; unmatched junction nucleotides: 2. CDR3 in amino acids: CAWSRQGVTEAFF. CDR3 bases: TGTGCCTGGAGTCGACAGGGGGTCACTGAAGCTTTCTTT.

The V and J genes are TRBV2 and TRBJ1-2; possible D gene TRBD1, 5 bases. This CDR3 spans 14 amino acids. In germline, CDR1 is SNHLY, CDR2 FYNNEI. The V end was cut by 2 bases, the J end by 3 bases, with 10 bases between. CDR3 bases: TGTGCCAGCAGTGAACAGGGTTTTGACTATGGCTACACCTTC. Its protein is CASSEQGFDYGYTF.

As DNA, the CDR3 is TGTGCCAGCAGGTCCGGGACAGTGGATTCACCCCTCCACTTT. The encoded protein is CASRSGTVDSPLHF. This sequence joins TRBV28 and TRBJ1-6, with 7 bases that match TRBD1. CDR1 and CDR2 from the germline V gene are MDHEN and SYDVKM. This CDR3 comprises 14 residues. The junction had 7 bases not matched to a gene; V was cut back by 6 bases and J by 8 bases.

The chain couples TRBV19 to TRBJ2-7; 7 nucleotides align to TRBD2. Germline assignment: CDR1 LNHDA and CDR2 SQIVND (reference sequence). The V gene end was trimmed by 6 bases and the J gene end by 3 bases; junction bases not matched to a gene: 2. The CDR3 extends over 12 amino acids. In DNA form, the CDR3 reads TGTGCCAGTAGAAGGGACTACTACGAGCAGTACTTC. Its translation is CASRRDYYEQYF.

The chain has TRBV7-3 and TRBJ2-1; no clear D. This CDR3 is 13 amino acids long. Trimming pared 1 base from V and 7 bases from J, leaving 8 bases between. CDR1 SGHTA and CDR2 FQGTGA come from the germline V gene. The CDR3 region is CASSLRVANEQFF. CDR3 nucleotides: TGTGCCAGCAGCTTAAGGGTAGCAAATGAGCAGTTCTTC.

V usage is TRBV4-1 and J usage is TRBJ1-2; a possible D gene is TRBD1 (6 bases). The V gene's germline CDR1 is MGHRA and CDR2 YSYEKL. The CDR3 spans 13 residues. V was cut by 4 bases and J by 7 bases, with 13 bases left in between. The CDR3 DNA reads TGCGCCAGCAGCCCCCCGGCAGGGGTTGGCTACACCTTC. It encodes CASSPPAGVGYTF.

The J gene is TRBJ2-3, the V gene TRBV11-3; TRBD1 agrees at 11 bases. This CDR3 region has 14 residues. CDR1 is SGHNT and CDR2 is YENEEA in the germline V gene. V was clipped by 4 bases and J by 4 bases; unmatched bases: 1. CDR3 sequence reads: CASSWGQGADTQYF. CDR3 DNA sequence: TGTGCCAGCAGCTGGGGACAGGGGGCAGATACGCAGTATTTT.

The chain uses TRBV5-4 and TRBJ2-3, with 8 positions matching TRBD2. Germline CDR1 is SGHNT and CDR2 is YYREEE (reference sequence). The V gene end was trimmed by 4 bases and the J gene end by 4 bases; junction bases not matched to a gene: 11. The length of the CDR3 is 16 residues. CDR3 DNA sequence: TGTGCCAGCAGCCAGCGGTTAGCGGGAATATCAGATACGCAGTATTTT. It yields the protein CASSQRLAGISDTQYF. The full variable domain, with the rest looked up from reference TRBV5-4 and TRBJ2-3, is ETGVTQSPTHLIKTRGQQVTLRCSSQSGHNTVSWYQQALGQGPQFIFQYYREEENGRGNFPPRFSGLQFPNYSSELNVNALELDDSALYLCASSQRLAGISDTQYFGPGTRLTVL.

The chain uses TRBV20-1 and TRBJ2-7, with D possibly matching TRBD1 (5 bases). The CDR3 covers 13 residues. The V end lost 3 bases, the J end lost 7 bases, and 16 bases lay between the germline ends. Germline CDR1 DFQATT, CDR2 SNEGSKA (reference sequence). In nucleotides, the CDR3 is TGCAGTGCTAGTCGCTATCTCTCAGGGGAGCAGTACTTC. This translates into CSASRYLSGEQYF.